This TCR beta chain comes out of a study of blood T cell repertoires in COVID-19. In germline, CDR1 is WNHNN, CDR2 SYGVQD (reference sequence). V was clipped by 10 bases and J by 10 bases; unmatched bases: 11. CDR3 length: 14 amino acids. As handled by the study authors: Amplification of reference gene primers was used by the study to estimate nucleated cell counts. Assay: immunoSEQ multiplex PCR; the TCRdb copy retains only in-frame clones and omits some. That table supplies the V and J calls and clone size; D and trimming were determined from the DNA. The sample yields tens of thousands of clones, 90% seen once.

The genes are TRBV10-1 and TRBJ2-1; 12 nucleotides match TRBD2. This receptor was identified in a human donor in a cohort sampled during active COVID-19. What was sequenced was peripheral blood. The CDR3 sequence is CATGTSGSGGEQFF. The CDR3, as DNA: TGCGCCACCGGGACTAGCGGGTCGGGCGGGGAGCAGTTCTTC.